This T cell receptor beta chain was recovered during a study of spatial heterogeneity in lung cancer. The presence of a unique molecular identifier marked each TCR cDNA molecule. TCRdb re-called the 5' RACE reads through MiXCR, storing one row per CDR3 protein. The sample contains about 82,000 distinct CDR3 sequences, over 10% of which appear only once. V was shortened by 7 bases and J by 0 bases, with 7 bases between the two germline ends. This CDR3 spans 14 amino acids. Germline values: CDR1 LNHDA, CDR2 SQIVND (reference sequence). Documented time point: sample taken at primary tumor resection. Whole RNA from tumor, nontumor lung or frozen PBMC was sequenced unsorted. Samples were obtained from around 73 donors, all untreated early-stage non-small cell lung cancer patients.

The input for sequencing was PBMCs, taken at surgery. V is TRBV19 and J is TRBJ2-6; no reliable D call. The receptor was derived from a male donor with early-stage non-small cell lung cancer. In DNA, the CDR3 is TGTGCCAGTACAGAAAGCTCTGGGGCCAACGTCCTGACTTTC. Translated: CASTESSGANVLTF.